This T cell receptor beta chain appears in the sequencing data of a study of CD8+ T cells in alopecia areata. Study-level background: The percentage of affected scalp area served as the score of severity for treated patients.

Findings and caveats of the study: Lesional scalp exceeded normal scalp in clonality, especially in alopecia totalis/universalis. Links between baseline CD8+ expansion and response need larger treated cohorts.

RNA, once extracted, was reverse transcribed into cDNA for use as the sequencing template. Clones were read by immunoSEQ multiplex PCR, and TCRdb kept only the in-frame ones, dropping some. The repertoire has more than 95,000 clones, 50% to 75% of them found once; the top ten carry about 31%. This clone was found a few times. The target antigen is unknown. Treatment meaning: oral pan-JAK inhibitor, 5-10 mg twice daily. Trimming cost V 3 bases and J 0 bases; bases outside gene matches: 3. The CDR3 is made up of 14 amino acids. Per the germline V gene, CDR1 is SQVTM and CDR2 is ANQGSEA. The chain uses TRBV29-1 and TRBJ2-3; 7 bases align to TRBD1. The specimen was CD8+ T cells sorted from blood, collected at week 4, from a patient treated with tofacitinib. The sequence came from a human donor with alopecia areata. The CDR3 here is CSVEGQTSTDTQYF. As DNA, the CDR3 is TGCAGCGTTGAGGGACAGACTAGCACAGATACGCAGTATTTT.